The present entry profiles one T cell receptor beta chain with its context. The germline V gene has CDR1 MDHEN and CDR2 SYDVKM. CDR3 size: 15 residues. V was clipped by 4 bases and J by 6 bases; unmatched bases: 6. This record comes from a study of blood T cell repertoires in COVID-19. Original data processing: Estimation of nucleated cell counts was performed using reference gene primer amplification. The protocol was immunoSEQ multiplex PCR, while the TCRdb copy is restricted to in-frame clones and leaves out a portion. V, J and clone size are taken as reported in that table, and D and trimming were inferred from the DNA itself. The repertoire holds about 72,000 clones, with around 86% as singletons.

The chain uses TRBV28 and TRBJ2-7; 13 bases line up with TRBD2. The source of this sequence is a man in his 70s with active or convalescent COVID-19. What was sequenced was peripheral blood. CDR3 nucleotides: TGTGCCAGCAGTTCCGGACTAGCGGGAGATATCGAGCAGTACTTC. This sequence encodes CASSSGLAGDIEQYF. Based on the CDR3 plus reference TRBV28 and TRBJ2-7, the full variable domain is DVKVTQSSRYLVKRTGEKVFLECVQDMDHENMFWYRQDPGLGLRLIYFSYDVKMKEKGDIPEGYSVSREKKERFSLILESASTNQTSMYLCASSSGLAGDIEQYFGPGTRLTVT.